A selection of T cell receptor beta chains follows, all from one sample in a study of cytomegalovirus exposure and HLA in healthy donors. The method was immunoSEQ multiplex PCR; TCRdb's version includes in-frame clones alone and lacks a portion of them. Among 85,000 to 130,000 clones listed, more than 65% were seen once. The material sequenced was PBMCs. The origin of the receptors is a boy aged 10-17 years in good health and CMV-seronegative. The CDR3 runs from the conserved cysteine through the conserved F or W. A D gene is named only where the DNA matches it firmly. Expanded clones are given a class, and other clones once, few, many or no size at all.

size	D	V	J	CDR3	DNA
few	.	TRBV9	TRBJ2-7	CASSVGLSLTGYEQYF	TGTGCCAGCAGCGTAGGTTTAAGTCTTACTGGCTACGAGCAGTACTTC
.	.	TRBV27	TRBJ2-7	CASSLTPLVVSYEQYF	TGTGCCAGCAGTTTAACGCCCTTGGTAGTCTCCTACGAGCAGTACTTC
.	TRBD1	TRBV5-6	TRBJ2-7	CASSLLRDRGNYEQYF	TGTGCCAGCAGCTTACTCCGGGACAGGGGGAACTACGAGCAGTACTTC
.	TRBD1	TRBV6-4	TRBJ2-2	CASSVGTDTGELFF	TGTGCCAGCAGTGTGGGGACAGACACCGGGGAGCTGTTTTTT
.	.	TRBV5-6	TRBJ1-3	CASSLGGTSGNTIYF	TGTGCCAGCAGCTTGGGCGGTACCTCTGGAAACACCATATATTTT
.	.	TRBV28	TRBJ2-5	CATSGPGRELQETQYF	TGTGCCACGAGTGGCCCCGGACGGGAGTTACAAGAGACCCAGTACTTC
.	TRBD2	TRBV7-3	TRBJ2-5	CASSGGGEETQYF	TGTGCCAGCAGCGGCGGGGGGGAAGAGACCCAGTACTTC
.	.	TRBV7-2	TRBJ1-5	CASSLVGDYSNQPQHF	TGTGCCAGCAGCTTAGTGGGGGACTATAGCAATCAGCCCCAGCATTTT
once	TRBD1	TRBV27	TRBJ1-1	CASSLLGGSAEAFF	TGTGCCAGCAGTTTATTAGGGGGCAGCGCTGAAGCTTTCTTT
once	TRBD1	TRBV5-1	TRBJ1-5	CASSPGTEDWRPQHF	TGCGCCAGCAGCCCGGGGACAGAGGATTGGCGGCCCCAGCATTTT
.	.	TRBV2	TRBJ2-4	CASREAKNIQYF	TGTGCCAGCAGGGAGGCCAAAAACATTCAGTACTTC
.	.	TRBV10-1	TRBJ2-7	CASSAGASVYEQYF	TGCGCCAGCAGCGCTGGAGCTAGCGTATACGAGCAGTACTTC
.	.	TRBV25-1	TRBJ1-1	CASSQTGEATEAFF	TGTGCCAGCAGCCAAACCGGGGAGGCGACTGAAGCTTTCTTT
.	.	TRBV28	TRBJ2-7	CASSENSPYEQYF	TGTGCCAGCAGTGAGAACAGCCCCTACGAGCAGTACTTC
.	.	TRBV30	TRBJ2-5	CAWMGSQTQYF	TGTGCCTGGATGGGGAGCCAGACCCAGTACTTC
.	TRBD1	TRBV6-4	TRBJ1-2	CASSDSPDRDYGYTF	TGTGCCAGCAGTGACTCGCCCGACAGGGACTATGGCTACACCTTC
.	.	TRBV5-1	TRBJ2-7	CASSSTYEQYF	TGCGCCAGCAGCTCAACCTACGAGCAGTACTTC
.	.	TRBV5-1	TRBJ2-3	CASSLGRGRVTDTQYF	TGCGCCAGCAGCTTGGGGAGGGGTAGAGTCACAGATACGCAGTATTTT
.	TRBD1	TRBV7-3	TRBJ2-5	CASSLGTGYQETQYF	TGTGCCAGCAGCTTGGGGACAGGGTACCAAGAGACCCAGTACTTC
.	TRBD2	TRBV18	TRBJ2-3	CASSLRTSGTDTQYF	TGTGCCAGCTCACTTCGGACTAGCGGCACAGATACGCAGTATTTT
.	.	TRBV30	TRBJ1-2	CAWTPPSGNYGYTF	TGTGCCTGGACCCCTCCCTCAGGAAACTATGGCTACACCTTC
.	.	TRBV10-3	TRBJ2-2	CAIRGQTNTGELFF	TGTGCCATCAGGGGACAAACGAACACCGGGGAGCTGTTTTTT
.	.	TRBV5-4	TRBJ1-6	CASSRDRVYNSPLHF	TGTGCCAGCAGTCGCGACAGAGTCTATAATTCACCCCTCCACTTT
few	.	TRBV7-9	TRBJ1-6	CASSLEQVRSPLHF	TGTGCCAGCAGCTTAGAACAGGTTCGATCACCCCTCCACTTT
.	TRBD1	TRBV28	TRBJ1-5	CASSPLSDRGDSNQPQHF	TGTGCCAGCAGTCCCCTCTCCGACAGGGGCGATAGCAATCAGCCCCAGCATTTT